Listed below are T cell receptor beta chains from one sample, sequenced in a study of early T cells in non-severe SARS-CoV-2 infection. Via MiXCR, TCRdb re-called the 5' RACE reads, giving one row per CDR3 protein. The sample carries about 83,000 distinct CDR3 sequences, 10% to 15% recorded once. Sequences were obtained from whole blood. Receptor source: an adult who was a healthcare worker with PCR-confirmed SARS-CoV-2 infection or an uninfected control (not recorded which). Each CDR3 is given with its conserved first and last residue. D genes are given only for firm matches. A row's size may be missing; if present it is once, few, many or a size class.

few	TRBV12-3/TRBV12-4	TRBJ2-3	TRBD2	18	CASSFWAGGQLSTDTQYF	TGTGCCAGCAGTTTTTGGGCGGGAGGGCAGCTTAGCACAGATACGCAGTATTTT
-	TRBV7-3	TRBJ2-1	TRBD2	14	CASSFSGGLQEQFF	TGTGCCAGCAGCTTCAGCGGGGGCTTACAGGAGCAGTTCTTC
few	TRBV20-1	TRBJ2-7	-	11	CSARRDYEQYF	TGCAGTGCTCGGCGGGACTACGAGCAGTACTTC
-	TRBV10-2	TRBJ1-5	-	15	CASSESRGGNQPQHF	TGCGCCAGCAGTGAGTCGAGGGGCGGCAATCAGCCCCAGCATTTT
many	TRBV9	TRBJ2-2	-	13	CASSPGGIGELFF	TGTGCCAGCAGCCCTGGAGGGATCGGGGAGCTGTTTTTT
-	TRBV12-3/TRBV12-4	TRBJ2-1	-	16	CASSERAFSSYNEQFF	TGTGCCAGCAGCGAAAGAGCATTCAGCTCCTACAATGAGCAGTTCTTC
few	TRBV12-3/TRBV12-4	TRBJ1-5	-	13	CASSLGEIQPQHF	TGTGCCAGCAGTCTCGGGGAAATTCAGCCCCAGCATTTT
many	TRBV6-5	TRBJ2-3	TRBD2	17	CASSYSRTSGGTDTQYF	TGTGCCAGCAGTTACTCGCGGACTAGCGGGGGCACAGATACGCAGTATTTT
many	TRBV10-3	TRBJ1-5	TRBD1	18	CAISESRGQGVGNQPQHF	TGTGCCATCAGTGAGTCGAGGGGACAGGGGGTAGGCAATCAGCCCCAGCATTTT
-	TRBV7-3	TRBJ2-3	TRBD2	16	CASSLRLAGPTDTQYF	TGTGCCAGCAGCTTAAGACTAGCGGGACCCACAGATACGCAGTATTTT